This TCR beta chain was found in a study of blood T cell repertoires in COVID-19. Study as a whole: T cells, B-cell-depleted T cells, or PBMCs supplied cDNA or gDNA.

The CDR3 has 15 residues. The germline CDR1 and CDR2 sequences are LNHDA and SQIVND (reference sequence). With 4 bases clipped from V and 2 bases from J, the junction kept 4 bases outside the gene matches. Data came from immunoSEQ multiplex PCR; TCRdb stores just in-frame clones and leaves some out. The sample records around 360,000 clones, 80% to 90% being singletons. This clonotype originated in a woman in her 30s with COVID-19, enrolled during active disease. The J gene is TRBJ2-2, the V gene TRBV19; 7 nucleotides line up with TRBD1. The specimen sequenced was peripheral blood. CDR3 protein: CASSTRQGNTGELFF. CDR3 nucleotides: TGTGCCAGTAGTACCCGACAGGGCAACACCGGGGAGCTGTTTTTT.